Below, 18 T cell receptor beta chains from the same sample are listed, as sequenced in a study of cytomegalovirus exposure and HLA in healthy donors. A multiplex PCR was run with 60 Vbeta primers and 13 Jbeta primers. The method was immunoSEQ multiplex PCR; TCRdb's version includes in-frame clones alone and lacks a portion of them. The sample has around 280,000 clones, approximately 90% seen once. Material for sequencing was PBMCs. The receptors shown here come from a woman under 30 in good health and CMV-seronegative.

This clone was observed a few times. This chain uses TRBV2 with TRBJ2-2; D possibly corresponds to TRBD2 (7 bases). The CDR3 totals 17 residues. V was clipped by 3 bases and J by 6 bases, with 20 bases between them. Germline V gene lookup returns CDR1 SNHLY and CDR2 FYNNEI. The CDR3 DNA reads as TGTGCCAGCAGTGAGCGCGGCGGGGGCCCTATCGCCGGGGAGCTGTTTTTT. Translation gives CASSERGGGPIAGELFF.

This clone was counted a single time. The genes are TRBV11-2 and TRBJ1-1; tentative D call: TRBD1 (5 bases). The CDR3 is made up of 14 amino acids. V gave up 7 bases and J gave up 6 bases, with 18 bases separating them. CDR1 and CDR2 (germline): SGHAT, FQNNGV. The CDR3 bases are TGTGCCAGCACCATGATTCGGGGGATACCTGAAGCTTTCTTT. Translated, it gives CASTMIRGIPEAFF.

This chain joins TRBV11-2 and TRBJ2-1, with 7 bases aligning to TRBD1. The CDR3 loop spans 18 amino acids. V lost 5 bases to trimming and J lost 3 bases; unmatched junction nucleotides: 16. Germline V gene lookup returns CDR1 SGHAT and CDR2 FQNNGV. CDR3 in amino acids: CASSGREGALSFYNEQFF. In nucleotides, the CDR3 is TGTGCCAGCAGCGGACGTGAGGGGGCGCTCTCCTTCTACAATGAGCAGTTCTTC.

This clone was picked up one time. The chain combines TRBV27 with TRBJ1-1; tentative D call: TRBD1 (6 bases). This CDR3 has 13 residues. Looked up from germline, CDR1 is MNHEY and CDR2 is SMNVEV (reference sequence). Trimming took off 3 bases at V and 7 bases at J, with 12 bases between the two ends. The CDR3 sequence: CASSLGGANEAFF. The CDR3 nucleotides are TGTGCCAGCAGTTTGGGGGGGGCTAATGAAGCTTTCTTT.

This rearrangement joins TRBV5-6 to TRBJ2-7, with D possibly TRBD2 on 5 matching bases. V shed 3 bases and J shed 0 bases, with 10 bases lying between them. The CDR3 totals 14 residues. CDR1 and CDR2 from the germline V gene are SGHDT and YYEEEE. The CDR3 sequence: CASSSKRSSYEQYF. The CDR3 DNA reads TGTGCCAGCAGCTCAAAGCGGAGCTCCTACGAGCAGTACTTC.

V is TRBV9 and J is TRBJ2-1; 7 bases fit TRBD2. Germline V gives CDR1 SGDLS, CDR2 YYNGEE. V was clipped by 1 base and J by 8 bases; unmatched bases: 9. This CDR3 spans 15 amino acids. The CDR3 loop is CASSVIGGISHEQFF. DNA of the CDR3: TGTGCCAGCAGCGTAATCGGGGGGATCAGCCATGAGCAGTTCTTC.

The CDR3 reads CASSFTSRGDNEQFF. CDR3 bases: TGCGCCAGCAGCTTCACTAGTCGGGGGGACAATGAGCAGTTCTTC. V gene TRBV5-1 combines with J gene TRBJ2-1; TRBD2 matches 7 bases. J gave up 5 bases and V 2 bases, and 7 bases lay outside the gene matches. Germline V gives CDR1 SGHRS, CDR2 YFSETQ. This CDR3 has 15 amino acids.

V usage is TRBV29-1 and J usage is TRBJ2-3; TRBD2 aligns across 7 bases. The CDR3 is 12 amino acids. J gave up 4 bases and V 5 bases, and 3 bases lay outside the gene matches. Looked up from germline, CDR1 is SQVTM and CDR2 is ANQGSEA. CDR3 sequence: CSVLGGADTQYF. The CDR3 nucleotides are TGCAGCGTTCTTGGGGGGGCAGATACGCAGTATTTT.

About this clone: The junction departs from the called germline gene at one end, perhaps through a read error. This chain joins TRBV27 and TRBJ2-7; 9 bases match TRBD2. Germline V CDR1 and CDR2: MNHEY, SMNVEV (reference sequence). The CDR3 totals 14 residues. The DNA of the CDR3 is TGTGCCAGCAATTTAGCGGGGGCCGACTACGAGCAGTACTTC. As protein: CASNLAGADYEQYF.

The chain joins TRBV16 to TRBJ2-7; a possible D gene is TRBD1 (5 bases). V was shortened by 0 bases and J by 0 bases, with 15 bases between the two germline ends. The germline V gene has CDR1 KGHSY and CDR2 FQNENV. The CDR3 runs to 17 residues. In DNA form, the CDR3 reads TGTGCCAGCAGCCAATCGATAGGGGCAGGTAGCTCCTACGAGCAGTACTTC. This encodes CASSQSIGAGSSYEQYF.

This CDR3 is CATSDRGQIINYGYTF. CDR3 DNA: TGTGCCACCAGTGACCGGGGACAGATCATTAACTATGGCTACACCTTC. The chain joins TRBV15 to TRBJ1-2, with 7 bases aligning to TRBD1. Per the germline V gene, CDR1 is LNHNV and CDR2 is YYDKDF (reference sequence). The CDR3 has 16 residues. Losses at the gene ends were 6 bases for V and 1 base for J; bases not matched to a gene: 11.

The chain couples TRBV5-6 to TRBJ2-5; D possibly corresponds to TRBD1 (6 bases). The germline V gene has CDR1 SGHDT and CDR2 YYEEEE. Trimming took off 4 bases at V and 5 bases at J, with 15 bases between the two ends. The CDR3 is 14 amino acids. CDR3 DNA sequence: TGTGCCAGCAGCGCCGAAGACAGGCCGGAGACCCAGTACTTC. Translation: CASSAEDRPETQYF.

The chain combines TRBV5-4 with TRBJ2-7; 7 positions match TRBD1. The CDR3 runs to 16 residues. The germline gives CDR1 SGHNT, CDR2 YYREEE (reference sequence). V was pared by 2 bases and J by 3 bases, with 11 bases of the junction left unmatched. The CDR3 loop reads CASSFYPPRGRYEQYF. DNA of the CDR3: TGTGCCAGCAGCTTTTACCCCCCTAGGGGGCGCTACGAGCAGTACTTC.

V is TRBV9 and J is TRBJ1-3; D possibly corresponds to TRBD1 (5 bases). Germline V CDR1 and CDR2: SGDLS, YYNGEE. V was trimmed by 7 bases and J by 4 bases, leaving 21 bases between them. The CDR3 length is 16 residues. CDR3 DNA sequence: TGTGCCAGCGCAGCGGGAATCGAGGGGAGAGGAAACACCATATATTTT. Protein sequence: CASAAGIEGRGNTIYF.

This clone is a singleton in its sample. The CDR3 DNA reads as TGTGCCAGCAGCCCGGGGTCTAGCGGGGGGCCCGAGCAGTTCTTC. Its translation: CASSPGSSGGPEQFF. V is TRBV7-9 and J is TRBJ2-1, with TRBD2 matching 11 bases. The CDR3 runs to 15 residues. V was clipped by 5 bases and J by 10 bases; unmatched bases: 10. The V gene's germline CDR1 is SEHNR and CDR2 FQNEAQ (reference sequence).

This sequence joins TRBV28 and TRBJ2-7, with 7 positions matching TRBD2. The CDR3 is made up of 14 amino acids. J lost 3 bases, V lost 6 bases, and 8 bases had no gene match. Germline V lookup: CDR1 MDHEN, CDR2 SYDVKM. The CDR3 sequence is CASSVPGLFYEQYF. The CDR3 DNA follows: TGTGCCAGCAGCGTGCCGGGACTATTCTACGAGCAGTACTTC.

The CDR3: CATQGERAYEQYF. The CDR3 nucleotides read TGTGCCACTCAGGGGGAGAGGGCCTACGAGCAGTACTTC. The chain is built from TRBV2 and TRBJ2-7; 7 bases match TRBD1. CDR3 length equals 13 residues. V was clipped by 10 bases and J by 2 bases; unmatched bases: 8. CDR1 is SNHLY, CDR2 FYNNEI, per germline.

Only one count was recorded for this clone. V gene TRBV19 combines with J gene TRBJ2-3; 10 nucleotides line up with TRBD2. The CDR3 spans 15 residues. J was trimmed by 6 bases and V by 4 bases; bases with no gene match: 7. Germline CDR1 LNHDA, CDR2 SQIVND (reference sequence). CDR3 bases: TGTGCCAGTAGTAGAGCGGGGGGGCCAGCGGATACGCAGTATTTT. This codes for CASSRAGGPADTQYF.